These T cell receptor beta chains were read from a single sample in a study of PD-1 blockade in mismatch repair-deficient tumors. Libraries were prepared by immunoSEQ multiplex PCR; TCRdb keeps only in-frame clonotypes and omits some of them. In the table there are some 120,000 clones, roughly 90% of which are singletons. The specimen was peripheral blood, collected approximately 72 weeks after starting pembrolizumab. These receptors all stem from an adult with mismatch repair-deficient cancer. The CDR3 runs from the conserved cysteine through the conserved F or W. Each record gives: J gene, D gene, clone size, V gene, CDR3 protein, CDR3 DNA. D genes are given only for firm matches. Clone size is not always given. Where it is, it says once, few, many or a class for expanded clones.

J: TRBJ2-1; D: TRBD1; size: NA; V: TRBV6-6; CDR3: CASSFRDRVVNEQFF; DNA: TGTGCCAGCAGTTTCCGGGACAGGGTGGTCAATGAGCAGTTCTTC
J: TRBJ1-4; D: TRBD1; size: NA; V: TRBV7-9; CDR3: CASSPRTGSNEKLFF; DNA: TGTGCCAGCAGCCCAAGGACAGGGTCTAATGAAAAACTGTTTTTT
J: TRBJ2-4; D: NA; size: NA; V: TRBV11-2; CDR3: CASSLEGTKNIQYF; DNA: TGTGCCAGCAGCTTAGAAGGGACCAAAAACATTCAGTACTTC
J: TRBJ1-2; D: NA; size: NA; V: TRBV4-1; CDR3: CASSQEGHTKVYGYTF; DNA: TGCGCCAGCAGCCAAGAAGGACACACCAAGGTCTATGGCTACACCTTC
J: TRBJ2-3; D: TRBD1; size: few; V: TRBV5-1; CDR3: CASSTDRGDTQYF; DNA: TGCGCCAGCAGCACGGACAGGGGAGATACGCAGTATTTT
J: TRBJ1-4; D: TRBD1; size: NA; V: TRBV15; CDR3: CATSRVRTGANEKLFF; DNA: TGTGCCACCAGCAGAGTTCGGACAGGAGCTAATGAAAAACTGTTTTTT
J: TRBJ2-7; D: TRBD1; size: NA; V: TRBV9; CDR3: CATTTGGLDEQYF; DNA: TGTGCCACCACGACAGGGGGCTTAGACGAGCAGTACTTC
J: TRBJ2-3; D: TRBD1; size: NA; V: TRBV28; CDR3: CASSWGQPLTDTQYF; DNA: TGTGCCAGCAGCTGGGGACAGCCGTTAACAGATACGCAGTATTTT
J: TRBJ1-5; D: NA; size: NA; V: TRBV11-2; CDR3: CASSLEGNSNQPQHF; DNA: TGTGCCAGCAGCTTAGAGGGTAATAGCAATCAGCCCCAGCATTTT
J: TRBJ2-5; D: NA; size: NA; V: TRBV4-1; CDR3: CASSSQGEETQYF; DNA: TGCGCCAGCAGCTCACAGGGTGAGGAGACCCAGTACTTC
J: TRBJ2-7; D: NA; size: NA; V: TRBV28; CDR3: CASTWRGTSSYEQYF; DNA: TGTGCCAGCACTTGGAGGGGCACAAGCTCCTACGAGCAGTACTTC
J: TRBJ2-7; D: NA; size: NA; V: TRBV18; CDR3: CASSPGLALGYEQYF; DNA: TGTGCCAGCTCACCCGGACTTGCTCTGGGGTACGAGCAGTACTTC
J: TRBJ2-5; D: NA; size: once; V: TRBV28; CDR3: CASSFVGSVETQYF; DNA: TGTGCCAGCAGTTTCGTAGGTTCGGTGGAGACCCAGTACTTC
J: TRBJ2-1; D: NA; size: NA; V: TRBV10-2; CDR3: CASSEPPRLGRGPYNEQFF; DNA: TGCGCCAGCAGTGAGCCCCCGCGCTTGGGGCGGGGACCTTACAATGAGCAGTTCTTC
J: TRBJ2-7; D: TRBD1; size: NA; V: TRBV6-6; CDR3: CATRRQGAYEQYF; DNA: TGTGCCACCCGGAGACAGGGGGCTTACGAGCAGTACTTC